This entry lists 27 T cell receptor beta chains sequenced from one sample in a study of blood T cell repertoires in COVID-19. Profiling relied on immunoSEQ multiplex PCR, and the TCRdb table lists in-frame clones only, not all of them. The sample has about 89,000 clones, around 93% seen once; the top ten hold under 2.5%. The sequencing input was peripheral blood. These receptors all stem from a human donor with active COVID-19. The donor label of this sample is uncertain.

Points on this clone: Other nucleotide sequences in the sample specify the same CDR3. CDR3: CASSPHPGSSGNTIYF. The CDR3 bases are TGTGCCAGCAGCCCGCACCCGGGTAGCTCTGGAAACACCATATATTTT. V usage is TRBV4-2 and J usage is TRBJ1-3; no definite D call. The V end was cut by 4 bases, the J end by 0 bases, with 13 bases between. Germline V gene data show CDR1 as LGHNA and CDR2 as YNFKEQ. This CDR3 has 16 amino acids.

The chain uses TRBV20-1 and TRBJ2-3; a possible D gene is TRBD2 (5 bases). CDR3 size: 10 residues. Germline lookup yields CDR1 DFQATT and CDR2 SNEGSKA (reference sequence). The CDR3 region has the DNA TGCAGCGGGGATTCAGATACGCAGTATTTT. Its protein is CSGDSDTQYF.

This chain links TRBV4-1 with TRBJ2-7; 7 bases map to TRBD1. The CDR3 runs 16 residues. J gave up 0 bases and V 4 bases, and 9 bases lay outside the gene matches. The germline gives CDR1 MGHRA, CDR2 YSYEKL. This CDR3 is CASSPRKGASSYEQYF. The CDR3, as DNA: TGCGCCAGCAGCCCTCGAAAGGGGGCCAGCTCCTACGAGCAGTACTTC.

The gene calls are TRBV28 and TRBJ1-2; D remains unclear. This CDR3 is 12 amino acids long. V lost 3 bases, J lost 7 bases, and 9 bases lay in between. CDR1 MDHEN and CDR2 SYDVKM come from the germline V gene. For the CDR3, the DNA is TGTGCCAGCAGTTTTAATCCGGGTGGCTACACCTTC. The encoded protein is CASSFNPGGYTF.

This sequence joins TRBV6-5 and TRBJ2-1, with TRBD2 matching over 8 bases. Germline V CDR1 and CDR2: MNHEY, SVGAGI. Trimming cost V 2 bases and J 12 bases; bases outside gene matches: 0. CDR3 length: 11 residues. CDR3 protein: CASSYSGGQFF. The CDR3 DNA sequence: TGTGCCAGCAGTTACAGCGGGGGGCAGTTCTTC.

This chain uses TRBV9 with TRBJ2-5, with unresolved D. Trimming removed 0 bases from V and 2 bases from J, with 8 bases in between. The CDR3 runs 14 residues. CDR1 SGDLS and CDR2 YYNGEE come from the germline V gene. The CDR3 sequence: CASSVVPDQETQYF. The CDR3, as DNA: TGTGCCAGCAGCGTAGTTCCAGATCAAGAGACCCAGTACTTC.

This clone has just a few counts. This chain joins TRBV6-5 and TRBJ2-7, with 8 nucleotides matching TRBD1. CDR3 length: 14 residues. V dropped 6 bases and J dropped 6; count of bases not matched to a gene: 10. CDR1 is MNHEY, CDR2 SVGAGI, per germline. The CDR3 DNA reads as TGTGCCAGCAGCTTCTCCGGGACAGGCGTCGAGCAGTACTTC. Translation gives CASSFSGTGVEQYF.

The rearrangement joins TRBV6-5 to TRBJ1-5; TRBD1 might be the D (6 bases). Germline assignment: CDR1 MNHEY and CDR2 SVGAGI. This CDR3 has 13 amino acids. V dropped 6 bases and J dropped 3 bases, with 9 bases sitting between them. Written as DNA, the CDR3 is TGTGCCAGCAGACGACAGGTCAATCAGCCCCAGCATTTT. Encoded protein: CASRRQVNQPQHF.

This chain uses TRBV9 with TRBJ1-1; TRBD1 matches 7 bases. The trim removed 6 bases at V and 7 bases at J, leaving 12 bases unmatched. The CDR3 loop spans 14 amino acids. Germline V lookup: CDR1 SGDLS, CDR2 YYNGEE. Here the CDR3 reads CASTPLGTAYEAFF. As DNA, the CDR3 is TGTGCCAGCACCCCCCTGGGGACAGCTTATGAAGCTTTCTTT.

The chain couples TRBV6-5 to TRBJ1-4, with TRBD1 matching 10 bases. The length of the CDR3 is 14 residues. Looked up from germline, CDR1 is MNHEY and CDR2 is SVGAGI. Germline trimming cut 6 bases from V and 8 bases from J; bases unmatched to any gene: 6. CDR3 protein: CASRATGGREKLFF. CDR3 coding DNA: TGTGCCAGCAGGGCGACAGGGGGCAGGGAAAAACTGTTTTTT.

The chain combines TRBV4-2 with TRBJ1-2, with 8 nucleotides matching TRBD1. V lost 1 base to trimming and J lost 1 base; unmatched junction nucleotides: 2. The CDR3 has 15 amino acids. Per the germline V gene, CDR1 is LGHNA and CDR2 is YNFKEQ. The DNA of the CDR3 is TGTGCCAGCAGCCAAGCAGGGGGCAGTAACTATGGCTACACCTTC. Residues: CASSQAGGSNYGYTF.

This sequence joins TRBV10-3 and TRBJ1-6; 10 positions agree with TRBD1. This CDR3 region has 14 residues. From germline, CDR1 is ENHRY and CDR2 SYGVKD. V dropped 10 bases and J dropped 7; count of bases not matched to a gene: 7. The CDR3 spells CATRQGAQNSPLHF. The CDR3 nucleotides are TGTGCCACCCGACAGGGGGCGCAAAATTCACCCCTCCACTTT.

The CDR3 sequence: CASSPRTAPTNEKLFF. The CDR3 DNA is TGTGCCAGTAGTCCACGGACAGCTCCAACTAATGAAAAACTGTTTTTT. The chain is built from TRBV19 and TRBJ1-4, with a weak D call TRBD1 (6 bases). The ends were cut back, 5 bases at V and 0 bases at J, with 13 bases in the middle. The CDR3 sequence is 16 residues long. Per germline, CDR1 LNHDA and CDR2 SQIVND (reference sequence).

This clone showed up just once. The CDR3 loop is CASSLTENTGELFF. CDR3 sequence (DNA): TGCGCCAGCAGCTTGACAGAGAACACCGGGGAGCTGTTTTTT. The gene calls are TRBV5-1 and TRBJ2-2; D uncertain. The V and J ends lost 1 base and 1 base respectively, with 5 bases between them. CDR1 SGHRS and CDR2 YFSETQ come from the germline V gene. CDR3 length equals 14 residues.

J is TRBJ2-1 and V is TRBV19, with TRBD1 identical over 11 bases. Germline lookup yields CDR1 LNHDA and CDR2 SQIVND (reference sequence). The CDR3 consists of 14 residues. Germline trimming cut 8 bases from V and 7 bases from J; bases unmatched to any gene: 7. CDR3 DNA: TGTGCCAGTCACCGGGACAGGGGGGCAAATGAGCAGTTCTTC. Translating it yields CASHRDRGANEQFF.

The V gene is TRBV19, the J gene TRBJ2-1, with 7 bases matching TRBD2. Germline CDR1 reads LNHDA; CDR2 reads SQIVND (reference sequence). This CDR3 is built from 14 residues. Trimming at V came to 5 bases and at J to 3 bases, leaving 4 bases not matched to a gene. CDR3 coding DNA: TGTGCCAGTAGTTTGGGGGGGGACTACAATGAGCAGTTCTTC. Translating it yields CASSLGGDYNEQFF.

The chain joins TRBV10-1 to TRBJ2-3, with D perhaps matching TRBD1 (6 bases). The V gene lost 3 bases and the J gene lost 5 bases, with 18 bases spanning the gap. This CDR3 contains 16 residues. Germline V gives CDR1 WNHNN, CDR2 SYGVQD (reference sequence). CDR3 protein: CASSDQQGSGQDTQYF. CDR3 bases: TGCGCCAGCAGTGATCAACAGGGTTCGGGGCAAGATACGCAGTATTTT.

This chain joins TRBV6-4 and TRBJ2-1; 8 bases are a match to TRBD1. With 6 bases clipped from V and 4 bases from J, the junction kept 8 bases outside the gene matches. The CDR3 is 15 amino acids. Per the germline V gene, CDR1 is MRHNA and CDR2 is SNTAGT. The DNA of the CDR3 is TGTGCCAGCAGCTTGACAGGGGTGGAGTACAATGAGCAGTTCTTC. Protein: CASSLTGVEYNEQFF.

This sequence joins TRBV28 and TRBJ2-2, with 9 bases aligning to TRBD1. CDR3 length: 16 amino acids. Germline V gene data show CDR1 as MDHEN and CDR2 as SYDVKM. The J segment lost 6 bases and the V segment lost 5 bases, leaving 10 bases of the junction unmatched. Here the CDR3 DNA reads TGTGCCAGCAGTCCGCCGGGACAGGGCAAGGCCGGGGAGCTGTTTTTT. Translation gives CASSPPGQGKAGELFF.

This sequence joins TRBV6-2 or TRBV6-3 and TRBJ1-2; D is ambiguous. Germline V gives CDR1 MNHEY, CDR2 SVGEGT. V was cut by 2 bases and J by 4 bases, with 8 bases left in between. The CDR3 contains 13 residues. The CDR3 DNA reads TGTGCCAGCAGTTACCAGGTTATCTATGGCTACACCTTC. This codes for CASSYQVIYGYTF.

This clone is a singleton in its sample. This chain links TRBV6-4 with TRBJ2-1, with TRBD2 matching over 11 bases. Germline CDR1 is MRHNA and CDR2 is SNTAGT. CDR3 length: 16 amino acids. The V gene end was trimmed by 0 bases and the J gene end by 3 bases; junction bases not matched to a gene: 1. The CDR3 spells CASSDSTSGDYNEQFF. CDR3 DNA sequence: TGTGCCAGCAGTGACTCGACTAGCGGGGACTACAATGAGCAGTTCTTC.

J is TRBJ1-2 and V is TRBV5-8; tentatively, D is TRBD1 (5 bases). Deletions cut 1 base from V and 3 bases from J, with 10 bases between. The germline V gene has CDR1 SGHTS and CDR2 YDEGEE. This CDR3 is 14 amino acids long. The CDR3 is CASSLTTTDYGYTF. The CDR3 region has the DNA TGTGCCAGCAGCTTGACTACGACAGACTATGGCTACACCTTC.

The chain is built from TRBV2 and TRBJ1-2; D might be TRBD1 (5 bases). CDR1 is SNHLY, CDR2 FYNNEI, per germline. Trimming left V 8 bases short and J 4 bases short, with 14 bases between. CDR3 length equals 13 residues. The CDR3 spells CASHEEGTYGYTF. In nucleotides, the CDR3 is TGTGCCAGCCATGAGGAGGGGACCTATGGCTACACCTTC.

The chain is built from TRBV28 and TRBJ2-5; TRBD2 matches at 10 bases. This CDR3 is 16 amino acids long. Germline V gene lookup returns CDR1 MDHEN and CDR2 SYDVKM. Trimming at V came to 5 bases and at J to 1 base, leaving 7 bases not matched to a gene. The chain's CDR3 is CASSPPSGGPQETQYF. DNA of the CDR3: TGTGCCAGCAGTCCACCTAGCGGGGGCCCCCAAGAGACCCAGTACTTC.

The chain is built from TRBV18 and TRBJ2-5; 7 bases agree with TRBD1. The ends lost 8 bases at V and 4 bases at J; junction bases unmatched: 10. This CDR3 contains 14 residues. CDR1 and CDR2 (germline): KGHSH, LQKENI. Written as DNA, the CDR3 is TGTGCCAGCCAAAATAACAGGGGTCGAGAGACCCAGTACTTC. Its protein is CASQNNRGRETQYF.

This rearrangement joins TRBV29-1 to TRBJ1-4; TRBD1 is a possible D gene (6 bases). V lost 6 bases and J lost 5, with 16 bases in between. This CDR3 has 14 amino acids. The V gene's germline CDR1 is SQVTM and CDR2 ANQGSEA. This chain's CDR3 is CSVGAWGPNEKLFF. In nucleotides, the CDR3 is TGCAGCGTCGGCGCCTGGGGGCCGAATGAAAAACTGTTTTTT.

CDR3 sequence reads: CASTQGMGEKLFF. In DNA form, the CDR3 reads TGTGCCAGCACCCAGGGAATGGGTGAAAAACTGTTTTTT. The V gene is TRBV5-6, the J gene TRBJ1-4, with D possibly TRBD1 on 5 matching bases. The CDR3 length is 13 residues. Between the trimmed V and J ends, which lost 6 bases and 7 bases, there was a span of 13 bases. Germline lookup yields CDR1 SGHDT and CDR2 YYEEEE.